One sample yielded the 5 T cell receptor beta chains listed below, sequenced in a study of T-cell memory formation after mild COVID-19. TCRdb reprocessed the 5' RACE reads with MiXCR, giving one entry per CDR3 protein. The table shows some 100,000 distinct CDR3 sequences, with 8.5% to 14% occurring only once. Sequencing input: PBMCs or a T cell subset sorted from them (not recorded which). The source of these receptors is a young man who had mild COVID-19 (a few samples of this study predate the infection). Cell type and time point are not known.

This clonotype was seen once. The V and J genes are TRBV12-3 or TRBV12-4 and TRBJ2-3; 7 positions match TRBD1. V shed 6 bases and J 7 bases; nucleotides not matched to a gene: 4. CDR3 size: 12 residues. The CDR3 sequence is CASSPTGNTQYF. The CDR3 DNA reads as TGTGCCAGCAGCCCGACAGGGAATACGCAGTATTTT.

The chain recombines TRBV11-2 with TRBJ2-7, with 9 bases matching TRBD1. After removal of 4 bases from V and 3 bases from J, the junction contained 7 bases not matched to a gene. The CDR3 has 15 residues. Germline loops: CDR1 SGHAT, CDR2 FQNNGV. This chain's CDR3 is CASSSGTGLSYEQYF. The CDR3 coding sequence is TGTGCCAGCAGCTCAGGGACAGGGTTGAGCTACGAGCAGTACTTC.

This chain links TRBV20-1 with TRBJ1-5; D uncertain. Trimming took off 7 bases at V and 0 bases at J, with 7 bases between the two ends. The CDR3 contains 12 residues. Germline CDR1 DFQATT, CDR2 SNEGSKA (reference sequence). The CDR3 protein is CSGLYSNQPQHF. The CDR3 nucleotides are TGCAGTGGACTGTATAGCAATCAGCCCCAGCATTTT.

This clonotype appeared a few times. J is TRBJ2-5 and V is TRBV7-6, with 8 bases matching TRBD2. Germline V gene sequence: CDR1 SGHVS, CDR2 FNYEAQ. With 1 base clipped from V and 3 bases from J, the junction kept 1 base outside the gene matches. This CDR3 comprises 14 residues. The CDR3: CASSLEAGEETQYF. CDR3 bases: TGTGCCAGCAGCTTAGAAGCGGGGGAAGAGACCCAGTACTTC.

CDR3 coding DNA: TGCAGCGTTGAGTCGACAGTGGCAGATACGCAGTATTTT. Its translation is CSVESTVADTQYF. This rearrangement joins TRBV29-1 to TRBJ2-3, with D perhaps matching TRBD1 (5 bases). The CDR3 is 13 residues long. CDR1 and CDR2 (germline): SQVTM, ANQGSEA. V was shortened by 3 bases and J by 4 bases, with 11 bases between the two germline ends.